Below, 18 T cell receptor beta chains from the same sample are listed, as sequenced in a study of tumor-infiltrating lymphocytes in oesophageal squamous cell carcinoma. One entry per CDR3 protein results from TCRdb running MiXCR on the PCR reads. The sample has just over 15,000 distinct CDR3 sequences, about 50% seen once; the top ten hold over 15%. Sequenced: esophageal tumor tissue. The receptors here all came from a male donor with esophageal squamous cell carcinoma.

The V and J genes are TRBV28 and TRBJ2-3, with D unresolved. This CDR3 region has 14 residues. Looked up from germline, CDR1 is MDHEN and CDR2 is SYDVKM. Trimming shortened V by 4 bases and J by 12 bases, and 20 bases separated the two germline ends. The CDR3 sequence: CASSSGTVSETQYF. The CDR3 nucleotides are TGTGCCAGCAGTTCGGGCACAGTGTCAGAGACCCAGTATTTT.

The chain couples TRBV7-6 to TRBJ2-1; 11 bases match TRBD2. The CDR3 spans 17 residues. Germline CDR1 and CDR2: SGHVS and FNYEAQ. J gave up 7 bases and V 5 bases, and 13 bases lay outside the gene matches. CDR3: CASSIQGGASGGNEQFF. CDR3 bases: TGTGCCAGCAGCATTCAAGGAGGGGCTAGCGGGGGGAATGAGCAGTTCTTC.

The V call is TRBV6-1, the J call TRBJ2-5; 11 bases are shared with TRBD2. Losses at the gene ends were 5 bases for V and 10 bases for J; bases not matched to a gene: 12. The CDR3 totals 15 residues. The V gene's germline CDR1 is MNHNS and CDR2 SASEGT. CDR3 nucleotide sequence: TGTGCCAGCAGTTCCCAACGGAGACTAGCGGGGCACCAGTACTTC. Translating gives CASSSQRRLAGHQYF.

V usage is TRBV7-6 and J usage is TRBJ2-1; 7 bases line up with TRBD2. The CDR3 sequence is 15 residues long. The V and J ends lost 1 base and 2 bases, in that order; junction bases with no gene match: 2. In germline, CDR1 is SGHVS, CDR2 FNYEAQ. The CDR3 spells CASSLVLATYNEQFF. The CDR3 nucleotides read TGTGCCAGCAGCTTAGTACTAGCGACCTACAATGAGCAGTTCTTC.

The chain employs TRBV7-2 and TRBJ2-3; a possible D gene is TRBD1 (5 bases). Trimming removed 3 bases at V and 6 bases at J, with 16 bases between. Germline V lookup: CDR1 SGHTA, CDR2 FQGNSA. There are 15 residues in the CDR3. The CDR3 loop reads CASSFTQASRDTQYF. The DNA for the CDR3 is TGTGCCAGCAGCTTCACACAGGCTTCAAGGGATACGCAGTATTTT.

As concerns this clonotype: Because the CDR3's place on the DNA is in doubt, the DNA is left out and the CDR3 is given as listed by TCRdb. V gene TRBV10-3 combines with J gene TRBJ2-6. Germline CDR1 reads ENHRY; CDR2 reads SYGVKD. Inclusive of both ends, the CDR3 amounts to 18 amino acids. CDR3 sequence: CAISESGNVRWLRAVLRF.

This sequence joins TRBV6-8 and TRBJ2-7, with TRBD2 as a possible D gene (6 bases). This CDR3 is 15 amino acids long. The V end lost 6 bases, the J end lost 7 bases, and 22 bases lay between the germline ends. Germline lookup yields CDR1 MNHGY and CDR2 SAAAGT. CDR3 amino acids: CASRFKGTSRDEQYF. In nucleotides, the CDR3 is TGTGCCAGCAGATTTAAGGGAACTAGCCGCGATGAGCAGTACTTC.

The genes are TRBV6-6 and TRBJ2-5, with D tentatively TRBD2 (5 bases). Germline V gene lookup returns CDR1 MNHNY and CDR2 SVGAGI (reference sequence). Trimming stripped 7 bases from V and 5 bases from J, with 14 bases between. The CDR3 spans 13 residues. CDR3: CASIRAVGETQYF. DNA of the CDR3: TGTGCCAGCATTCGAGCGGTCGGGGAGACCCAGTACTTC.

This clonotype was counted only a few times. V is TRBV6-2 or TRBV6-3 and J is TRBJ2-1; D not resolved. CDR1 and CDR2 (germline): MNHEY, SVGEGT. Trimming took 2 bases from V and 10 from J, leaving 9 bases between them. The CDR3 is made up of 12 amino acids. The CDR3 is CASSYPPVEQFF. In DNA form, the CDR3 reads TGTGCCAGCAGTTACCCTCCGGTAGAGCAGTTCTTC.

The gene calls are TRBV6-9 and TRBJ2-4; a possible D gene is TRBD1 (5 bases). The J call may be in error: the DNA end matches TRBJ2-5 better. The CDR3 is 15 residues long. The germline CDR1 and CDR2 sequences are MNHGY and SVAAGI. CDR3: CASNQDSPGSQTQYF. CDR3 DNA: TGTGCCAGCAATCAAGACAGTCCGGGCAGCCAGACCCAGTACTTC.

In its sample, this clonotype was seen a few times. Possible read error: a much larger clone is one base away. The chain employs TRBV28 and TRBJ2-1, with D hard to call. The germline V gene encodes CDR1 MDHEN and CDR2 SYDVKM. This CDR3 is built from 12 residues. The germline V and J ends were trimmed by 5 bases and 10 bases, with 12 bases remaining between them. CDR3 region: CASSRPRSEQFF. DNA of the CDR3: TGTGCCAGCAGTCGGCCCCGTTCCGAGCAGTTCTTC.

CDR3 DNA sequence: TGTGCCAGCAGACGACAGGGTAGGGTGAACACTGAAGCTTTCTTT. It is translated as CASRRQGRVNTEAFF. The chain has TRBV7-4 and TRBJ1-1; 7 bases match TRBD1. The CDR3 spans 15 residues. J was trimmed by 0 bases and V by 6 bases; bases with no gene match: 7. Germline values: CDR1 SGHVT, CDR2 SQSDAQ.

J is TRBJ2-3 and V is TRBV28; TRBD1 matches 8 bases. The end of the DNA aligns better with TRBJ2-5, so the J call may be wrong. There are 16 residues in the CDR3. Looked up from germline, CDR1 is MDHEN and CDR2 is SYDVKM. The CDR3 sequence: CASSHNPTGDQETQYF. CDR3 in DNA: TGTGCCAGCAGCCACAACCCGACAGGGGATCAAGAGACCCAGTACTTC.

For this clonotype: One base away lies a much larger clone, so this may be a sequencing read error. The chain employs TRBV5-1 and TRBJ2-2, with TRBD2 matching over 8 bases. With 6 bases clipped from V and 8 bases from J, the junction kept 15 bases outside the gene matches. The germline V gene encodes CDR1 SGHRS and CDR2 YFSETQ. The CDR3 spans 16 residues. CDR3 amino acids: CASTLAAGVESGELFF. The CDR3 DNA sequence: TGCGCCAGCACCCTTGCAGCGGGAGTCGAAAGTGGGGAGCTGTTTTTT. The full variable domain, with the rest looked up from reference TRBV5-1 and TRBJ2-2, is KAGVTQTPRYLIKTRGQQVTLSCSPISGHRSVSWYQQTPGQGLQFLFEYFSETQRNKGNFPGRFSGRQFSNSRSEMNVSTLELGDSALYLCASTLAAGVESGELFFGEGSRLTVL.

In this sample, this clonotype turned up many times. V is TRBV7-2 and J is TRBJ2-5; weak D call: TRBD2 (6 bases). CDR1 SGHTA and CDR2 FQGNSA come from the germline V gene. The CDR3 loop spans 15 amino acids. V was clipped by 3 bases and J by 2 bases, with 13 bases between them. The CDR3 bases are TGTGCCAGCAGCTTCTCGGCCGGGAGTCAAGAGACCCAGTACTTC. As protein: CASSFSAGSQETQYF.

V is TRBV24-1 and J is TRBJ2-2; TRBD1 aligns across 7 bases. The CDR3 is made up of 15 amino acids. V lost 5 bases and J lost 3; bases outside the gene matches: 5. Germline V CDR1 and CDR2: KGHDR, SFDVKD. CDR3 nucleotide sequence: TGTGCCACCAGTGTTGCTGACAGGGACACCGGGGAGCTGTTTTTT. Its protein is CATSVADRDTGELFF.

This clonotype was recorded many times. The chain recombines TRBV12-3 or TRBV12-4 with TRBJ2-2; D gene uncertain. The CDR3 runs 15 residues. Trimming took 7 bases from V and 6 from J, leaving 18 bases between them. CDR3 nucleotide sequence: TGTGCCAGCAACCCAAACGGCGGAAAATCCGGGGAGCTGTTTTTT. Its translation: CASNPNGGKSGELFF.

This clonotype has ten or more counts. The missing conserved phenylalanine or tryptophan at the end of this CDR3 makes a read error likely. The limits of the CDR3 on the DNA are not certain, so only TCRdb's listed CDR3 is given. The chain joins TRBV7-4 to TRBJ2-7. CDR1 SGHVT and CDR2 SQSDAQ come from the germline V gene. The CDR3 totals 8 residues, both ends included. Here the CDR3 reads CASSLIST.